The 7 T cell receptor beta chains below were found in one sample sequenced in a study of blood T cell repertoires in COVID-19. Sequencing used immunoSEQ multiplex PCR; TCRdb keeps in-frame clones, though not all of them. The sample yields 170,000 or so clones, 85% to 95% seen once. Specimen: peripheral blood. The source is a man aged 50-59 years with acute or convalescent COVID-19.

The chain links TRBV27 to TRBJ2-1, with TRBD2 identical over 11 bases. The V and J ends lost 6 bases and 5 bases, in that order; junction bases with no gene match: 12. Germline V gene lookup returns CDR1 MNHEY and CDR2 SMNVEV (reference sequence). This CDR3 is 17 amino acids long. CDR3 nucleotides: TGTGCCAGCAGCAAAGATAGCGGGAGGGCCGGGGACAATGAGCAGTTCTTC. Its protein product is CASSKDSGRAGDNEQFF.

J is TRBJ2-2 and V is TRBV2; 10 bases are shared with TRBD2. The V gene end was trimmed by 4 bases and the J gene end by 7 bases; junction bases not matched to a gene: 6. The CDR3 is made up of 15 amino acids. The germline CDR1 and CDR2 sequences are SNHLY and FYNNEI. For the CDR3, the DNA is TGTGCCAGCAGTGCGGGGCTAGCGGGGGACGGGGAGCTGTTTTTT. Encoded protein: CASSAGLAGDGELFF.

V and J are TRBV19 and TRBJ2-3; TRBD2 matches at 12 bases. The junction had 10 bases not matched to a gene; V was cut back by 7 bases and J by 5 bases. From germline, CDR1 is LNHDA and CDR2 SQIVND (reference sequence). This CDR3 spans 16 amino acids. CDR3 loop: CASNMASGGAGDTQYF. The CDR3 DNA follows: TGTGCCAGTAATATGGCTAGCGGGGGGGCAGGAGATACGCAGTATTTT.

This sequence joins TRBV19 and TRBJ1-4; no clear D gene. Germline loops: CDR1 LNHDA, CDR2 SQIVND (reference sequence). The V end was cut by 11 bases, the J end by 5 bases, with 12 bases between. The CDR3 is 12 amino acids. The DNA for the CDR3 is TGTGCCCCAAGGACTGTGAATGAAAAACTGTTTTTT. It codes for CAPRTVNEKLFF.

This clone was observed a few times. The V and J genes are TRBV11-1 and TRBJ1-1; D remains ambiguous. Trimming took 4 bases from V and 3 from J, leaving 9 bases between them. CDR1 is SGHAT, CDR2 FQDESV, per germline (reference sequence). The CDR3 spans 13 residues. CDR3 DNA: TGTGCCAGCAGCTACGGGGAGGACACTGAAGCTTTCTTT. Amino acid sequence: CASSYGEDTEAFF. The variable domain in full, with the rest retrieved from reference TRBV11-1 and TRBJ1-1, is EAEVAQSPRYKITEKSQAVAFWCDPISGHATLYWYRQILGQGPELLVQFQDESVVDDSQLPKDRFSAERLKGVDSTLKIQPAELGDSAMYLCASSYGEDTEAFFGQGTRLTVV.

This clone was seen a single time. The genes are TRBV5-1 and TRBJ2-2; 11 bases map to TRBD2. The V and J ends lost 4 bases and 0 bases, in that order; junction bases with no gene match: 11. CDR1 is SGHRS and CDR2 is YFSETQ in the germline V gene. There are 19 residues in the CDR3. The CDR3 coding sequence is TGCGCCAGCAGCCACTCGGGTAGCGGGAGGGCATCGAACACCGGGGAGCTGTTTTTT. Protein sequence: CASSHSGSGRASNTGELFF. Full variable domain (remainder filled in from reference TRBV5-1 and TRBJ2-2): KAGVTQTPRYLIKTRGQQVTLSCSPISGHRSVSWYQQTPGQGLQFLFEYFSETQRNKGNFPGRFSGRQFSNSRSEMNVSTLELGDSALYLCASSHSGSGRASNTGELFFGEGSRLTVL.

The chain carries TRBV4-1 and TRBJ2-7, with TRBD2 matching over 7 bases. CDR3 length: 14 amino acids. Per germline, CDR1 MGHRA and CDR2 YSYEKL. The V segment lost 3 bases and the J segment 5 bases; nucleotides outside the gene matches: 7. The CDR3 DNA reads as TGCGCCAGCAGCCAGGTGGGAGGGGCCCACGAGCAGTACTTC. It encodes CASSQVGGAHEQYF.